The 30 T cell receptor beta chains presented below share a single source sample, sequenced in a study of blood T cells in healthy people across ages. For the second PCR, which ran for about 7 to 11 cycles, a sample-barcoded 5' primer and a J-beta primer mix were used. TCRdb reanalysed the 5' RACE reads using MiXCR and keeps one entry per CDR3 protein. The table shows 650,000 to 700,000 distinct CDR3 sequences, with around 32% occurring only once. The sequenced material came from blood. Receptors originate from a woman aged 80 or over in good health.

This sequence joins TRBV29-1 and TRBJ2-7, with D possibly matching TRBD1 (6 bases). Trimming stripped 4 bases from V and 0 bases from J, with 10 bases between. The CDR3 consists of 13 residues. CDR1 and CDR2 from the germline V gene are SQVTM and ANQGSEA. CDR3 sequence: CSVVGGLSYEQYF. In DNA form, the CDR3 reads TGCAGCGTTGTAGGGGGTCTCTCCTACGAGCAGTACTTC.

Concerning this clonotype: A much larger clone sits a single nucleotide away, making a read error possible. The conserved phenylalanine or tryptophan normally closing the CDR3 is absent here, so this likely arose from a read error. The V call is TRBV3-1, the J call TRBJ1-2, with D perhaps matching TRBD1 (6 bases). Germline assignment: CDR1 LGHDT and CDR2 YNNKEL (reference sequence). Trimming cost V 1 base and J 8 bases, with 14 bases left between them. This CDR3 spans 14 amino acids. DNA of the CDR3: TGTGCCAGCAGCCAAGCAGGGGAAACAGGAGGCTACACCTGC. Residues: CASSQAGETGGYTC.

There are many counts of this clonotype. The rearrangement uses TRBV5-1 and TRBJ1-2; 9 nucleotides agree with TRBD1. This CDR3 spans 14 amino acids. Germline CDR1 is SGHRS and CDR2 is YFSETQ. Losses at the gene ends were 4 bases for V and 4 bases for J; bases not matched to a gene: 5. Here the CDR3 DNA reads TGCGCCAGCAGCCCCGAACAGGGGGCCTATGGCTACACCTTC. It specifies CASSPEQGAYGYTF. Variable domain in full (rest from reference TRBV5-1 and TRBJ1-2): KAGVTQTPRYLIKTRGQQVTLSCSPISGHRSVSWYQQTPGQGLQFLFEYFSETQRNKGNFPGRFSGRQFSNSRSEMNVSTLELGDSALYLCASSPEQGAYGYTFGSGTRLTVV.

For this clonotype: A much larger clone differs from this one at a single base, so this may be a read error. V is TRBV29-1 and J is TRBJ1-2; 9 bases agree with TRBD1. This CDR3 contains 13 residues. Germline loops: CDR1 SQVTM, CDR2 ANQGSEA. CDR3 nucleotides: TGCTGCGTTGAGGGACAGGGAAACTATGGCTACACCTTC. It yields the protein CCVEGQGNYGYTF. Looking up the rest from reference TRBV29-1 and TRBJ1-2 gives the full variable domain: SAVISQKPSRDICQRGTSLTIQCQVDSQVTMMFWYRQQPGQSLTLIATANQGSEATYESGFVIDKFPISRPNLTFSTLTVSNMSPEDSSIYLCCVEGQGNYGYTFGSGTRLTVV.

This clonotype came up many times. The genes are TRBV3-1 and TRBJ2-3; 9 bases are shared with TRBD2. CDR1 and CDR2 (germline): LGHDT, YNNKEL (reference sequence). The ends lost 5 bases at V and 6 bases at J; junction bases unmatched: 12. The CDR3 has 16 residues. Here the CDR3 reads CASSEPPGLAKDTQYF. The CDR3 coding sequence is TGTGCCAGCAGCGAACCTCCGGGACTAGCAAAGGATACGCAGTATTTT.

There are many counts of this clonotype. The gene calls are TRBV4-3 and TRBJ2-7; 8 bases agree with TRBD2. This CDR3 region has 16 residues. V gave up 1 base and J gave up 0 bases; unmatched junction bases: 5. Germline V gives CDR1 LGHNA, CDR2 YSLEER. The CDR3 DNA follows: TGCGCCAGCAGCCAAGGCGAGCGGGGGAGCTCCTACGAGCAGTACTTC. It specifies CASSQGERGSSYEQYF.

This clonotype was seen only a few times. The chain employs TRBV20-1 and TRBJ1-5; D gene unclear. Looked up from germline, CDR1 is DFQATT and CDR2 is SNEGSKA (reference sequence). This CDR3 spans 13 amino acids. Trimming removed 6 bases from V and 7 bases from J, with 16 bases in between. CDR3 coding DNA: TGCAGTGCCATGTCAGATCCTGGGCAGCCCCAGCATTTT. It translates to CSAMSDPGQPQHF.

About this clonotype: This may be a read error: a much more frequent sequence differs by one nucleotide. The V call is TRBV28, the J call TRBJ2-7; 7 bases are a match to TRBD2. The J call may be in error: the DNA end matches TRBJ2-5 better. The CDR3 extends over 16 amino acids. The germline V gene encodes CDR1 MDHEN and CDR2 SYDVKM. CDR3 DNA sequence: TGTGCCAGCAGTCCCCTAGGGAGGGACCTCCAAGAGACCCAGTACTTC. This encodes CASSPLGRDLQETQYF.

This clonotype was recorded once. This rearrangement joins TRBV7-2 to TRBJ2-2, with a weak D call TRBD2 (6 bases). Per the germline V gene, CDR1 is SGHTA and CDR2 is FQGNSA. The CDR3 runs 16 residues. V dropped 2 bases and J dropped 0 bases, with 10 bases sitting between them. CDR3 coding DNA: TGTGCCAGCAGCTTATCAGGGACTTCGAACACCGGGGAGCTGTTTTTT. This codes for CASSLSGTSNTGELFF.

This clonotype was seen ten or more times. The chain uses TRBV4-1 and TRBJ2-1; the match to TRBD1 covers 9 bases. Germline V gene data show CDR1 as MGHRA and CDR2 as YSYEKL. CDR3 length: 15 amino acids. The V segment lost 5 bases and the J segment 5 bases; nucleotides outside the gene matches: 7. The CDR3 region has the DNA TGCGCCAGCAGCTTAACAGGGGGCGAAGACAATGAGCAGTTCTTC. Translated, it gives CASSLTGGEDNEQFF.

The chain carries TRBV30 and TRBJ1-1; 8 bases agree with TRBD1. This CDR3 has 13 residues. In germline, CDR1 is GTSNPN, CDR2 SVGIG (reference sequence). V lost 4 bases and J lost 5; bases outside the gene matches: 6. CDR3: CAWIRQGRTEAFF. CDR3 sequence (DNA): TGTGCCTGGATTCGACAGGGGAGGACTGAAGCTTTCTTT.

The J gene is TRBJ2-1, the V gene TRBV12-3 or TRBV12-4; D gene ambiguous. This CDR3 is built from 14 residues. V lost 8 bases and J lost 0, with 11 bases in between. DNA of the CDR3: TGTGCCAGCTCGATACCCTACTCCTACAATGAGCAGTTCTTC. This translates into CASSIPYSYNEQFF.

The rearrangement uses TRBV7-8 and TRBJ1-1; 9 bases agree with TRBD1. V lost 4 bases to trimming and J lost 2 bases; unmatched junction nucleotides: 8. This CDR3 has 16 residues. The germline gives CDR1 SGHVS, CDR2 FQNEAQ. CDR3 sequence reads: CASSSGTGSFNTEAFF. The DNA of the CDR3 is TGTGCCAGCAGCTCGGGGACAGGGAGCTTTAACACTGAAGCTTTCTTT.

The rearrangement uses TRBV7-9 and TRBJ1-6, with D unresolved. This CDR3 comprises 14 residues. The V end was cut by 5 bases, the J end by 7 bases, with 12 bases between. Germline CDR1 and CDR2: SEHNR and FQNEAQ (reference sequence). CDR3 protein: CASSASSINSPLHF. The CDR3 coding sequence is TGTGCCAGCAGCGCGTCTTCTATCAATTCACCCCTCCACTTT.

This clonotype was seen many times. This rearrangement joins TRBV7-2 to TRBJ2-7, with D perhaps TRBD1 (8 bases). Between the trimmed V and J ends, which lost 4 bases and 2 bases, there was a span of 15 bases. Germline loops: CDR1 SGHTA, CDR2 FQGNSA. The CDR3 totals 15 residues. CDR3 in DNA: TGTGCCAGCAGCTCCTGGACAGGGAGGGCCTACGAGCAGTACTTC. Residues: CASSSWTGRAYEQYF. Full variable domain (remainder filled in from reference TRBV7-2 and TRBJ2-7): GAGVSQSPSNKVTEKGKDVELRCDPISGHTALYWYRQSLGQGLEFLIYFQGNSAPDKSGLPSDRFSAERTGGSVSTLTIQRTQQEDSAVYLCASSSWTGRAYEQYFGPGTRLTVT.

This clonotype was seen many times. This chain links TRBV7-9 with TRBJ1-4, with 10 bases identical to TRBD1. Germline values: CDR1 SEHNR, CDR2 FQNEAQ (reference sequence). Trimming at V came to 5 bases and at J to 8 bases, leaving 14 bases not matched to a gene. The CDR3 runs 17 residues. In DNA, the CDR3 is TGTGCCAGCAGCCGGGACAGGGGAACTGGAGAAGGGGAAAAACTGTTTTTT. Protein product: CASSRDRGTGEGEKLFF.

On this clonotype itself: This may arise from a read error, as a much more abundant clone is one base away. The conserved closing phenylalanine or tryptophan is absent in this CDR3, likely reflecting a read error. The chain combines TRBV5-6 with TRBJ1-2; the match to TRBD1 covers 10 bases. V lost 3 bases to trimming and J lost 8 bases; unmatched junction nucleotides: 10. Germline values: CDR1 SGHDT, CDR2 YYEEEE. This CDR3 spans 15 amino acids. The CDR3 loop reads CASSSDRGDLYGYTL. Here the CDR3 DNA reads TGTGCCAGCAGCTCGGACAGGGGGGATTTGTACGGCTACACCTTA.

The V and J genes are TRBV12-3 or TRBV12-4 and TRBJ2-1; TRBD2 might be the D (7 bases). The CDR3 spans 14 residues. The ends were cut back, 2 bases at V and 9 bases at J, with 14 bases in the middle. The CDR3 sequence is CASSLRGGAGEQFF. The CDR3 DNA reads as TGTGCCAGCAGTTTAAGAGGGGGGGCGGGTGAGCAGTTCTTC.

This clonotype has a count of ten or more. J is TRBJ1-5 and V is TRBV7-2, with 11 nucleotides matching TRBD1. Germline V lookup: CDR1 SGHTA, CDR2 FQGNSA. The V and J ends lost 5 bases and 6 bases, in that order; junction bases with no gene match: 6. The CDR3 is 15 amino acids. The CDR3 protein is CASSVRTGGVQPQHF. DNA for the CDR3: TGTGCCAGCAGCGTCCGGACAGGGGGCGTTCAGCCCCAGCATTTT.

This clonotype was observed a handful of times. The CDR3 bases are TGCAGTGCTAGATGGGACAGGGGATACGAAACCGGGGAGCTGTTTTTT. Protein product: CSARWDRGYETGELFF. The chain uses TRBV20-1 and TRBJ2-2; 10 nucleotides align to TRBD1. After removal of 2 bases from V and 5 bases from J, the junction contained 8 bases not matched to a gene. Germline assignment: CDR1 DFQATT and CDR2 SNEGSKA (reference sequence). The CDR3 extends over 16 amino acids.

In the case of this clonotype: A much more abundant neighbour one base away suggests this may be a read error. V is TRBV5-5 and J is TRBJ2-1; no clear D. V was clipped by 2 bases and J by 13 bases, with 19 bases between them. CDR1 is SGHKS and CDR2 is YYEKEE in the germline V gene (reference sequence). The CDR3 runs to 14 residues. This CDR3 reads CASSFDIMTETQFF. DNA of the CDR3: TGTGCCAGCAGCTTCGACATTATGACGGAGACCCAGTTCTTC.

This clonotype came up many times. The rearrangement joins TRBV5-1 to TRBJ2-2; D is ambiguous. With 0 bases removed from V and 4 bases from J, the gap between germline ends came to 7 bases. This CDR3 region has 14 residues. CDR1 and CDR2 from the germline V gene are SGHRS and YFSETQ. The CDR3 reads CASSLDRFTGELFF. The CDR3 DNA follows: TGCGCCAGCAGCTTGGACAGATTCACCGGGGAGCTGTTTTTT.

In its sample, this clonotype was seen many times. As DNA, the CDR3 is TGTGCCAGCCGGCAGGGACCGTCCTACAATGAGCAGTTCTTC. Its translation: CASRQGPSYNEQFF. This sequence joins TRBV18 and TRBJ2-1; D tentatively fits TRBD1 or TRBD2 (5 bases each). Germline CDR1 reads KGHSH; CDR2 reads LQKENI. The CDR3 contains 14 residues. V was cut by 8 bases and J by 1 base, with 12 bases left in between. Drawing the rest from reference TRBV18 and TRBJ2-1, the complete variable domain is NAGVMQNPRHLVRRRGQEARLRCSPMKGHSHVYWYRQLPEEGLKFMVYLQKENIIDESGMPKERFSAEFPKEGPSILRIQQVVRGDSAAYFCASRQGPSYNEQFFGPGTRLTVL.

The rearrangement joins TRBV20-1 to TRBJ1-1, with 7 bases identical to TRBD1. Germline CDR1 DFQATT, CDR2 SNEGSKA (reference sequence). Trimming took 7 bases from V and 1 from J; bases not matched to a gene: 0. This CDR3 has 11 residues. CDR3 sequence (DNA): TGCAGTGGACAGGGGAACACTGAAGCTTTCTTT. Protein product: CSGQGNTEAFF.

This clonotype has more than one count but fewer than ten. J is TRBJ2-1 and V is TRBV29-1; 8 positions agree with TRBD1. The CDR3 covers 10 residues. The junction had 4 bases not matched to a gene; V was cut back by 6 bases and J by 12 bases. The germline CDR1 and CDR2 sequences are SQVTM and ANQGSEA. CDR3 region: CSVQGGGQFF. In DNA, the CDR3 is TGCAGCGTACAGGGGGGTGGGCAGTTCTTC.

About this clonotype itself: A read error may account for a junction end that differs from germline. The CDR3 bases are TGTGCCAGCAGTGTGGGGACTAGCGGGAGGGGTTTTGAAGAGATCCAGTACTTC. The encoded protein is CASSVGTSGRGFEEIQYF. The rearrangement joins TRBV7-2 to TRBJ2-5, with 16 bases that match TRBD2. CDR1 and CDR2 (germline): SGHTA, FQGNSA. CDR3 size: 18 residues. Drawing the rest from reference TRBV7-2 and TRBJ2-5, the complete variable domain is GAGVSQSPSNKVTEKGKDVELRCDPISGHTALYWYRQSLGQGLEFLIYFQGNSAPDKSGLPSDRFSAERTGGSVSTLTIQRTQQEDSAVYLCASSVGTSGRGFEEIQYFGPGTRLLVL.

A remark on this clonotype: One base away lies a much larger clone, so this may be a sequencing read error. The rearrangement uses TRBV20-1 and TRBJ2-1, with 7 bases that match TRBD2. The junction had 19 bases not matched to a gene; V was cut back by 0 bases and J by 5 bases. Germline V gene data show CDR1 as DFQATT and CDR2 as SNEGSKA (reference sequence). The CDR3 contains 19 residues. The CDR3 protein is CSARDQPAGKHRSHNEQFF. Here the CDR3 DNA reads TGCAGTGCTAGAGATCAACCAGCGGGAAAGCATCGGTCCCACAATGAGCAGTTCTTC.

The chain is built from TRBV20-1 and TRBJ1-2; D may be TRBD1 (5 bases). This CDR3 contains 12 residues. The V and J ends lost 6 bases and 8 bases respectively, with 16 bases between them. Germline values: CDR1 DFQATT, CDR2 SNEGSKA (reference sequence). The CDR3 here is CSAGGDLGGYTF. As DNA, the CDR3 is TGCAGTGCGGGAGGGGACTTGGGGGGCTACACCTTC.

This clonotype was picked up a small number of times. The junction departs from germline at one end; a sequencing error may be responsible. The rearrangement links TRBV6-2 or TRBV6-3 to TRBJ2-3; D perhaps matches TRBD1 (6 bases). The CDR3 is 17 amino acids. The germline gives CDR1 MNHEY, CDR2 SVGEGT. CDR3 DNA sequence: TGTGCCTGCAGTTATCGGAACAGGGTTGTAAGCACAGATACGCAGTATTTT. This translates into CACSYRNRVVSTDTQYF.

In regard to this clonotype: No conserved phenylalanine or tryptophan ends this CDR3, so it is likely a read error. The V and J genes are TRBV27 and TRBJ1-1; D is unclear. V was pared by 8 bases and J by 3 bases, with 13 bases between. Germline V gene data show CDR1 as MNHEY and CDR2 as SMNVEV (reference sequence). The CDR3 loop spans 13 amino acids. CDR3 nucleotides: TGTGCCAGCCGGCCCAGGAGGGACACTGAAGCTTTCGTT. Its translation is CASRPRRDTEAFV.